A selection of T cell receptor beta chains follows, all from one sample in a study of OX40 agonist ivuxolimab in advanced cancers. Data came from immunoSEQ multiplex PCR; TCRdb stores just in-frame clones and leaves some out. The sample yields tens of thousands of clones, 75% to 95% seen once. This sample comprised CD4+ or CD8+ T cells sorted from blood, obtained in a trial of the OX40 agonist ivuxolimab. These receptors were taken from an adult with an advanced solid tumor such as melanoma, head and neck, liver or kidney cancer. Each CDR3 is given with its conserved first and last residue. The D gene is left open where the match is weak. For some rows the clone size is stated as once, few or many, or as a class when expanded; others skip it.

d_call	v_call	clone_size	j_call	cdr3_nt	cdr3_aa
-	TRBV7-2	-	TRBJ1-1	TGTGCCAGCAGCTTGGGGTGGGGGGCAGGCACTGAAGCTTTCTTT	CASSLGWGAGTEAFF
-	TRBV28	-	TRBJ1-5	TGTGCCAGCAGCGTCTATACTCAGCCCCAGCATTTT	CASSVYTQPQHF
-	TRBV5-1	-	TRBJ1-1	TGCGCCAGCAGCTTGAGAACGGGGCCCAGGAACACTGAAGCTTTCTTT	CASSLRTGPRNTEAFF
TRBD2	TRBV27	-	TRBJ2-1	TGTGCCAGCAGTTTCTCGACTAGCCCATACAATGAGCAGTTCTTC	CASSFSTSPYNEQFF
-	TRBV29-1	-	TRBJ1-5	TGCAGCGTAACCGGGGACAATCAGCCCCAGCATTTT	CSVTGDNQPQHF
-	TRBV30	-	TRBJ1-1	TGTGCCTGGAGCACAGGCAGAACCACTGAAGCTTTCTTT	CAWSTGRTTEAFF
TRBD1	TRBV19	-	TRBJ1-1	TGTGCCAGTAGTCTGACAGGGAGGGGGAACACTGAAGCTTTCTTT	CASSLTGRGNTEAFF
-	TRBV13	-	TRBJ2-6	TGTGCCAGCACCCCCGGCGGGGGCGCTGGGGCCAACGTCCTGACTTTC	CASTPGGGAGANVLTF
-	TRBV6-1	-	TRBJ2-1	TGTGCCAGCAGTGATCGGCCGGGACCCTACAATGAGCAGTTCTTC	CASSDRPGPYNEQFF
-	TRBV7-9	-	TRBJ2-1	TGTGCCAGCAGCTTAGTTGCGGGGGCGAGGAATGAGCAGTTCTTC	CASSLVAGARNEQFF
-	TRBV19	once	TRBJ1-2	TGTGCCAGTAGTCCCCCGGGGGGGCCTAACTATGGCTACACCTTC	CASSPPGGPNYGYTF
-	TRBV4-1	-	TRBJ2-7	TGCGCCAGCAGCCAAAAGGACGGGGTCGGAGCTGAGTACGAGCAGTACTTC	CASSQKDGVGAEYEQYF
-	TRBV19	-	TRBJ2-7	TGTGCCAGTAGTATAACTGGCTCCTACGAGCAGTACTTC	CASSITGSYEQYF
-	TRBV7-2	once	TRBJ1-5	TGTGCCAGCAGCTTCGGGGATGTTTTTAGCAATCAGCCCCAGCATTTT	CASSFGDVFSNQPQHF
-	TRBV28	-	TRBJ1-2	TGTGCCAGCAGTTTAGATAGGGGTGGGAGAGGCTACACCTTC	CASSLDRGGRGYTF
-	TRBV6-1	-	TRBJ1-1	TGTGCCACCTCTTGGGACTTACCGAACACTGAAGCTTTCTTT	CATSWDLPNTEAFF
TRBD1	TRBV28	-	TRBJ2-1	TGTGCCAGCAGTTTGACAGGGTGGACTGATGAGCAGTTCTTC	CASSLTGWTDEQFF
-	TRBV4-3	-	TRBJ2-1	TGCGCCAGCAGCCAAGAATATGCGTTGTCCTACAATGAGCAGTTCTTC	CASSQEYALSYNEQFF
TRBD1	TRBV11-1	-	TRBJ1-1	TGTGCCAGCAGCTTGTACAGGGGGCGGAACACTGAAGCTTTCTTT	CASSLYRGRNTEAFF
TRBD1	TRBV7-9	-	TRBJ2-5	TGTGCCAGCAGTTCGCGACAGGGTTGGGGTATTGAGACCCAGTACTTC	CASSSRQGWGIETQYF
TRBD1	TRBV19	-	TRBJ2-6	TGTGCCAGTACCCCATCTCGGGACAGCTCTGGGGCCAACGTCCTGACTTTC	CASTPSRDSSGANVLTF
TRBD2	TRBV29-1	-	TRBJ2-1	TGCAGCGTTTCTAGGATAGGTAGCGGGAGTCTCTCCTACAATGAGCAGTTCTTC	CSVSRIGSGSLSYNEQFF
TRBD1	TRBV7-9	-	TRBJ1-2	TGTGCCAGCAGCTCCGGGACAGGGAACCCTCTGGGTCTCCATGGCTACACCTTC	CASSSGTGNPLGLHGYTF